This entry features one T cell receptor (beta chain) sequence. TCRdb called the 5' RACE reads again in MiXCR, with one record for every CDR3 protein. The sample has 110,000 to 150,000 distinct CDR3 sequences, approximately 26% seen once; the top ten hold approximately 25%. The data were obtained in a study of T-cell memory formation after mild COVID-19. The source is an adult woman who had mild COVID-19 (a few samples of this study predate the infection). Cell type and time point are not known. What was sequenced was PBMCs or a T cell subset sorted from them (not recorded which).

In DNA form, the CDR3 reads TGTGCCAGCAGTTCAACCAACTCTGGAAACACCATATATTTT. It is translated as CASSSTNSGNTIYF. V is TRBV12-3 or TRBV12-4 and J is TRBJ1-3; D unresolved. Trimming took off 4 bases at V and 0 bases at J, with 7 bases between the two ends. CDR3 length equals 14 residues.